This T cell receptor (beta chain) was obtained from a study of CXCR3-negative and CXCR3-positive naive CD8 T cells. All CD8+ T cell subsets were sorted in triplicate at 250,000 to 300,000 cells each. By phenotype, naive CD8+ T cells were CD45RO-CCR7+CD27+CD95-. As for this clonotype: Its target is not known.

This CDR3 is 15 amino acids long. CDR1 and CDR2 from the germline V gene are SGHTA and FQGTGA. Study conclusions and caveats: Cryopreserved cells showed partially decreased CXCR3 expression, and most assays used fresh PBMCs. Memory cells showed distinct TRBV-TRBJ patterns, while the two naive subsets matched. For CXCR3-positive naive cells, TRB CDR3s were more hydrophobic than those of CXCR3-negative naive cells.

The TRB libraries of cDNA were built by UMI-labeled 5' RACE. TCRdb re-called the 5' RACE reads and shows each CDR3 protein once, DNA omitted. This sample contains around 140,000 distinct CDR3 sequences. The receptor's source is a human donor in good health. Some clones in this sample may be carry-over from other donors' samples. The chain links TRBV7-3 to TRBJ2-7; the TRBD1 assignment by TCRdb is unverifiable without DNA. The source material was naive CXCR3+ CD8+ T cells from blood. The subset here: CD45RO-CCR7+CD27+CD95- naive CD8+ T cells expressing CXCR3 (TNR3+). The CDR3 reads CASSLGTGYSYEQYF. The whole variable domain, remainder taken from reference TRBV7-3 and TRBJ2-7, is GAGVSQTPSNKVTEKGKYVELRCDPISGHTALYWYRQSLGQGPEFLIYFQGTGAADDSGLPNDRFFAVRPEGSVSTLKIQRTERGDSAVYLCASSLGTGYSYEQYFGPGTRLTVT.